This T cell receptor (beta chain) was captured by sequencing in a study of response to subunit inactivated influenza vaccine. This clonotype came up a few times. Via MiXCR, TCRdb re-called the RT-PCR reads, giving one row per CDR3 protein. The profile shows more than 450,000 distinct CDR3 sequences, about 11% of them singletons. V shed 6 bases, J shed 4 bases, and the junction held 9 bases outside the gene matches. The V gene's germline CDR1 is KGHDR and CDR2 SFDVKD. The CDR3 contains 16 residues. The same sample was also studied in work on T cells expressing NK-cell markers. That paper adds: Generation of TCR beta cDNA was performed by 5'RACE template switching incorporating UMIs. From sorted CD3+CD56+NKG2C+, CD3+CD56+NKG2C- and CD3+CD56-NKG2C+ T cells came the TCR beta repertoires. Sorting was limited to alpha-beta TCR-expressing T cells with an anti-gamma-delta TCR antibody in several experiments. In 5 to 7 donors, dominant NKG2C+ clonotypes were roughly 1.0-7.5% of CD8+ T cells. Also leading the CD3+CD56-NKG2C+ fraction in a handful of donors were these clonotypes.

The rearrangement joins TRBV24-1 to TRBJ2-1; 9 bases map to TRBD1. This material consisted of PBMCs from blood, taken on the day of vaccination. The sequence was collected from a man aged 50 to 60 who received an inactivated influenza vaccine. This CDR3 reads CATSQPGTGYYNEQFF. The CDR3 DNA reads TGTGCCACCAGTCAACCCGGGACAGGGTATTACAATGAGCAGTTCTTC.